This entry is about one TCR beta chain. Its antigen is not identified. Clones were sequenced by immunoSEQ multiplex PCR, and TCRdb holds only the in-frame ones, with some missing. The sample holds 13,000 to 15,000 clones, 78% seen once. Germline V gene sequence: CDR1 ENHRY, CDR2 SYGVKD. Trimming cost V 0 bases and J 7 bases; bases outside gene matches: 6. The CDR3 has 17 residues. Time point of the sample: 2015-2016 season, pre-vaccination. Sorted blood CD4 subsets were sequenced before and after adults received seasonal inactivated influenza vaccine. This entry comes from a study of follicular helper T cells after annual influenza vaccination. At the level of the study: Across the 2013-2014, 2014-2015 and 2015-2016 vaccination seasons, some subjects were resampled. Findings and limits, study-wide: Each annual vaccination recalled recurring oligoclonal ICOS+CD38+ cTfh clonotypes.

V gene TRBV10-3 combines with J gene TRBJ2-2, with 12 bases aligning to TRBD2. This sequence was found in an adult who received the influenza vaccine. Sequenced here: CXCR5- memory CD4+ T cells sorted from blood, sampled on the day of influenza vaccination. CDR3 bases: TGTGCCATCAGTGAGTCGACTAGCGGGGGAATTGACGGGGAGCTGTTTTTT. Protein sequence: CAISESTSGGIDGELFF.